The T cell receptor beta chain under discussion was sequenced for a study of cytomegalovirus exposure and HLA in healthy donors. Study results and caveats: A previous analysis found most TCR beta V segments productive roughly 87% or roughly 30% of the time. HLA restriction was apparent for most CMV-associated TCR beta chains in a later analysis.

Points on this clone: Its antigen is still unknown.

PCR used 60 Vbeta primers and 13 Jbeta primers. Data came from immunoSEQ multiplex PCR; TCRdb stores just in-frame clones and leaves some out. The table has about 160,000 clones, 85% seen once. CDR1 SGHRS and CDR2 YFSETQ come from the germline V gene. This CDR3 is 14 amino acids long. V shed 4 bases, J shed 10 bases, and the junction held 10 bases outside the gene matches. What was sequenced was PBMCs. This receptor was taken from a boy aged 2 to 10 in good health and CMV-seronegative. V usage is TRBV5-1 and J usage is TRBJ2-1, with 8 bases matching TRBD2. Here the CDR3 reads CASSPTTSGREQFF. CDR3 nucleotides: TGCGCCAGCAGCCCCACAACTAGCGGTCGAGAGCAGTTCTTC.